This is a list of T cell receptor beta chains from one sample in a study of T-cell memory formation after mild COVID-19. One entry per CDR3 protein, called by TCRdb with MiXCR from the 5' RACE reads. The data hold 150,000 to 200,000 distinct CDR3 sequences, with 11% observed a single time. The sample comprised PBMCs or a T cell subset sorted from them (not recorded which). The receptors originated from a man in his late teens or twenties who had mild COVID-19 (a few samples of this study predate the infection). Cell type and time point are not known. The CDR3 runs from the conserved cysteine through the conserved F or W. The D gene is left open where the match is weak. For some rows the clone size is stated as once, few or many, or as a class when expanded; others skip it.

v_call	clone_size	j_call	d_call	cdr3_nt	cdr3_aa
TRBV5-1	many	TRBJ1-5	NA	TGCGCCAGCAGCTTGGTTGCGGGGAGCAATCAGCCCCAGCATTTT	CASSLVAGSNQPQHF
TRBV24-1	few	TRBJ2-5	NA	TGTGCCACCAGTGACCCTCGGTCGGCAGGGGAGACCCAGTACTTC	CATSDPRSAGETQYF
TRBV10-3	many	TRBJ1-5	NA	TGTGCCATCAGTGAGTCCGGAGTTCAGCCCCAGCATTTT	CAISESGVQPQHF
TRBV9	NA	TRBJ2-5	NA	TGTGCCAGCAGCCGGGCAGGACAAGAGACCCAGTACTTC	CASSRAGQETQYF
TRBV5-4	NA	TRBJ2-7	TRBD1	TGTGCCAGCAGTCGGGACAGGGGGCGCGAGCAGTACTTC	CASSRDRGREQYF
TRBV5-1	NA	TRBJ2-5	NA	TGCGCCAGCAGTGGGCGGCCCCAAGAGACCCAGTACTTC	CASSGRPQETQYF
TRBV7-9	NA	TRBJ1-4	NA	TGTGCCAGCAGCTTACCCTACAGGCTCGGTGTCCCGAATGAAAAACTGTTTTTT	CASSLPYRLGVPNEKLFF
TRBV4-3	NA	TRBJ2-3	TRBD2	TGCGCCAGCAGCCAAGCCTGGACTAGCGGCACAGATACGCAGTATTTT	CASSQAWTSGTDTQYF
TRBV7-2	many	TRBJ2-7	TRBD2	TGTGCCAGCAGCCCTAGCGGGGGGCCCTACGAGCAGTACTTC	CASSPSGGPYEQYF
TRBV29-1	NA	TRBJ1-4	NA	TGCAGCGCCCGGGGGGGGGAAGCTAATGAAAAACTGTTTTTT	CSARGGEANEKLFF
TRBV7-2	many	TRBJ2-5	NA	TGTGCCAGCAGCTTACATGGACCGCAAGAGACCCAGTACTTC	CASSLHGPQETQYF
TRBV12-3/TRBV12-4	many	TRBJ2-5	NA	TGTGCCAGCAGTTACGCCTCCCAAGAGACCCAGTACTTC	CASSYASQETQYF
TRBV12-3/TRBV12-4	NA	TRBJ2-5	NA	TGTGCCAGCAGTTGGGCTCTAGTTGGGACCCAGTACTTC	CASSWALVGTQYF
TRBV5-4	many	TRBJ2-5	TRBD2	TGTGCCAGCAGCCAGACTAGCGGGCCAGAGACCCAGTACTTC	CASSQTSGPETQYF
TRBV4-1	many	TRBJ2-3	NA	TGCGCCAGCAGCCACAGGGCGGGCACCACAGATACGCAGTATTTT	CASSHRAGTTDTQYF
TRBV6-5	few	TRBJ1-5	TRBD1	TGTGCCAGCAGCCTGGCGGGACAGGGTAATCAGCCCCAGCATTTT	CASSLAGQGNQPQHF
TRBV15	NA	TRBJ1-5	NA	TGTGCCACCAGCAGTGGCCTCTGGCAGATCTATCAGCCCCAGCATTTT	CATSSGLWQIYQPQHF
TRBV6-6	NA	TRBJ2-7	TRBD2	TGTGCCAGCAGTCTAGCGGGGTCCCCCCTCTACGAGCAGTACTTC	CASSLAGSPLYEQYF
TRBV4-2	once	TRBJ2-1	NA	TGTGCCAGCAGCCAAGGAAACAGGGCGAGGGAGAATGAGCAGTTCTTC	CASSQGNRARENEQFF
TRBV6-6	NA	TRBJ1-5	TRBD1	TGTGCCAGCAGTTTTCCTAGGACAGGGGGGAGCAATCAGCCCCAGCATTTT	CASSFPRTGGSNQPQHF
TRBV15	few	TRBJ2-5	NA	TGTGCCACCAGCAGAGATTCACCAGAGACCCAGTACTTC	CATSRDSPETQYF
TRBV6-5	many	TRBJ1-1	NA	TGTGCCAGCATCAACCTACGGGCTGGGGCTTTCTTT	CASINLRAGAFF
TRBV7-2	NA	TRBJ2-3	TRBD2	TGTGCCAGCAGCTTCCGGGGGGGCTTTGATACGCAGTATTTT	CASSFRGGFDTQYF
TRBV7-9	few	TRBJ1-4	NA	TGTGCCAGCAGCTTAGAAATTGGTGAAAAACTGTTTTTT	CASSLEIGEKLFF
TRBV29-1	NA	TRBJ1-5	TRBD1	TGCAGCGCGGCGACAGGGGGCCATCAGCCCCAGCATTTT	CSAATGGHQPQHF
TRBV7-9	NA	TRBJ1-4	NA	TGTGCCAGCAGCTTCGGACTGTCTCGGGGTAATGAAAAACTGTTTTTT	CASSFGLSRGNEKLFF
TRBV27	NA	TRBJ1-4	TRBD1	TGTGCCAGCAGTTCTCCAGGGGGCGCTGGTGAAAAACTGTTTTTT	CASSSPGGAGEKLFF
TRBV4-3	few	TRBJ1-2	NA	TGCGCCAGCAGCCAAGACCTAATATCCCCGGGAGGCTACACCTTC	CASSQDLISPGGYTF
TRBV29-1	NA	TRBJ1-1	NA	TGCAGCGTTCACAGGGTCAGGGACACTGAAGCTTTCTTT	CSVHRVRDTEAFF
TRBV4-2	many	TRBJ1-2	NA	TGTGCCAGCAGCCAAGAAGCAGGCTACACCTTC	CASSQEAGYTF
TRBV28	NA	TRBJ2-1	NA	TGTGCCAGCATCGGCCCCCCCTACAATGAGCAGTTCTTC	CASIGPPYNEQFF
TRBV11-3	few	TRBJ2-2	TRBD1	TGTGCCAGCAGCTTAGGGGGGACAGCCAACACCGGGGAGCTGTTTTTT	CASSLGGTANTGELFF
TRBV4-3	few	TRBJ2-1	NA	TGCGCCAGCAGCAGCGACGGGTTCCGGGAGCAGTTCTTC	CASSSDGFREQFF
TRBV6-5	NA	TRBJ1-1	TRBD1	TGTGCCAGCAGTTTCGAAATCGGACAGGGAGGAAGGAACACTGAAGCTTTCTTT	CASSFEIGQGGRNTEAFF
TRBV18	few	TRBJ1-4	TRBD1	TGTGCCAGCTCACCACGGGACAGGGGTGGCATGAGTCCTGAAAAACTGTTTTTT	CASSPRDRGGMSPEKLFF
TRBV20-1	few	TRBJ2-7	TRBD1	TGCAGTGCTAGAAAGCAGTTTTGGGGACAGGCGGACGAGCAGTACTTC	CSARKQFWGQADEQYF
TRBV4-3	few	TRBJ1-6	NA	TGCGCCAGCAGCCAAGGGGGGGGTATGGTAAATTCACCCCTCCACTTT	CASSQGGGMVNSPLHF
TRBV10-3	few	TRBJ2-6	NA	TGTGCCATCAGTAGCGGACGGTACTCTGGGGCCAACGTCCTGACTTTC	CAISSGRYSGANVLTF
TRBV7-2	NA	TRBJ1-5	NA	TGTGCCAGCAGCTTTGACCAGTATCAGCCCCAGCATTTT	CASSFDQYQPQHF
TRBV7-2	few	TRBJ2-3	TRBD2	TGTGCCAGCAGCTTCGGGACGGGGGGAGATACGCAGTATTTT	CASSFGTGGDTQYF
TRBV7-8	NA	TRBJ1-6	NA	TGTGCCAGCAGCTTAACAGAACAGGGACTGGGTTCACCCCTCCACTTT	CASSLTEQGLGSPLHF
TRBV24-1	NA	TRBJ2-1	NA	TGTGCCACCAGTGATAATGGAGGTTACAATGAGCAGTTCTTC	CATSDNGGYNEQFF
TRBV5-1	many	TRBJ2-7	NA	TGCGCCAGCAGCTTGGGGGGCCACGAGCAGTACTTC	CASSLGGHEQYF
TRBV28	many	TRBJ2-7	NA	TGTGCCAGCAGTCCTCCGGGACACCTGTCCTACGAGCAGTACTTC	CASSPPGHLSYEQYF
TRBV5-1	many	TRBJ1-1	NA	TGCGCCAGCAGCTCTTCCATTCAGAGGAACACTGAAGCTTTCTTT	CASSSSIQRNTEAFF